Each of the 24 T cell receptor beta chains below was sequenced from the same sample in a study of regulatory T cells in long-lasting Graves disease. Assembly of TCR beta libraries relied on iRepertoire HTBI primers together with Arm-PCR of CDR3 regions. MiXCR, run by TCRdb on the multiplex PCR reads, gives a single entry per CDR3 protein. Of about 310,000 distinct CDR3 sequences in the sample, 15% to 20% are singletons; the top ten hold about 39%. As to time point: newly diagnosed GD, antithyroid drugs for less than 3 months. PBMC RNA was the source of the TCR library. Sequences were derived from peripheral blood mononuclear cells (PBMCs), sampled at new diagnosis, from a patient treated with antithyroid drugs. The receptors here all came from a female donor with Graves disease.

About this clonotype itself: A read error is possible here, since a much larger clone lies one base away. The chain is built from TRBV3-1 and TRBJ2-5, with TRBD1 matching 8 bases. Per germline, CDR1 LGHDT and CDR2 YNNKEL (reference sequence). The V and J ends lost 3 bases and 4 bases, in that order; junction bases with no gene match: 7. This CDR3 contains 15 residues. The CDR3 sequence: CASSQGTGAAETQYF. The CDR3 region has the DNA TGTGCCAGCAGCCAGGGGACAGGAGCGGCAGAGACCCAGTACTTC.

This chain connects TRBV11-3 to TRBJ2-2; TRBD1 or TRBD2 may be the D gene (5 bases each). The CDR3 consists of 14 residues. Trimming pared 8 bases from V and 7 bases from J, leaving 17 bases between. Germline V lookup: CDR1 SGHNT, CDR2 YENEEA. CDR3: CASRGAGTLGELFF. CDR3 sequence (DNA): TGTGCCAGCCGTGGGGCAGGGACCCTCGGGGAGCTGTTTTTT.

This clonotype came up many times. The gene calls are TRBV11-2 and TRBJ2-7, with D unresolved. CDR1 and CDR2 from the germline V gene are SGHAT and FQNNGV. There are 12 residues in the CDR3. V was cut by 4 bases and J by 5 bases, with 9 bases left in between. The CDR3: CASSYTTDEQYF. The DNA for the CDR3 is TGTGCCAGCAGCTATACGACTGACGAGCAGTACTTC. Variable domain in full (rest from reference TRBV11-2 and TRBJ2-7): EAGVAQSPRYKIIEKRQSVAFWCNPISGHATLYWYQQILGQGPKLLIQFQNNGVVDDSQLPKDRFSAERLKGVDSTLKIQPAKLEDSAVYLCASSYTTDEQYFGPGTRLTVT.

This clonotype occurred many times. The rearrangement links TRBV6-2 or TRBV6-3 to TRBJ2-1; TRBD2 matches at 8 bases. Looked up from germline, CDR1 is MNHEY and CDR2 is SVGEGT. The CDR3 is 15 residues long. V was clipped by 6 bases and J by 2 bases; unmatched bases: 6. This CDR3 reads CASRKGLDPYNEQFF. CDR3 DNA sequence: TGTGCCAGCAGAAAGGGACTAGATCCCTACAATGAGCAGTTCTTC.

Many counts were recorded for this clonotype. This chain's CDR3 is CASSFQGGNQPQHF. DNA for the CDR3: TGTGCCAGCAGTTTCCAGGGCGGCAATCAGCCCCAGCATTTT. J is TRBJ1-5 and V is TRBV28; a possible D gene is TRBD1 (5 bases). Looked up from germline, CDR1 is MDHEN and CDR2 is SYDVKM. This CDR3 has 14 amino acids. V was pared by 3 bases and J by 2 bases, with 8 bases between.

With regard to this clonotype: This may come from a read error, since a much larger clone is one base off. The rearrangement links TRBV27 to TRBJ2-2; 10 nucleotides align to TRBD2. The V gene's germline CDR1 is MNHEY and CDR2 SMNVEV (reference sequence). The CDR3 is made up of 17 amino acids. The CDR3 bases are TGTGCCAGCAGCTTAAATCGCCTAGCGGGAGCCACCGGGGGGCTGTTTTTT. Residues: CASSLNRLAGATGGLFF.

This clonotype was counted only a few times. J is TRBJ2-3 and V is TRBV12-3 or TRBV12-4; the D gene is possibly TRBD2 (5 bases). The germline V and J ends were trimmed by 7 bases and 1 base, with 15 bases remaining between them. The CDR3 totals 15 residues. The CDR3 DNA sequence: TGTGCCAGCACCCCAGGCGGGCGGGGCACAGATACGCAGTATTTT. It translates to CASTPGGRGTDTQYF.

This clonotype was counted many times. The chain couples TRBV10-3 to TRBJ2-1; 13 bases align to TRBD2. V gave up 6 bases and J gave up 7 bases; unmatched junction bases: 6. Germline-derived CDR1 and CDR2 are ENHRY and SYGVKD. CDR3 length: 15 amino acids. CDR3 amino acids: CAIRSGLAGLNEQFF. CDR3 nucleotides: TGTGCCATCAGGTCGGGACTAGCGGGATTAAATGAGCAGTTCTTC.

This clonotype was seen more than once but under ten times. The chain links TRBV3-1 to TRBJ2-1; a weak D match, TRBD2 (5 bases). The CDR3 extends over 17 amino acids. Germline loops: CDR1 LGHDT, CDR2 YNNKEL (reference sequence). Trimming removed 1 base from V and 0 bases from J, with 13 bases in between. The CDR3 sequence: CASSQVRPAGSYNEQFF. The CDR3 DNA reads as TGTGCCAGCAGCCAAGTGAGGCCCGCGGGCTCCTACAATGAGCAGTTCTTC.

Concerning this clonotype: A much larger clone differs from this one at a single base, so this may be a read error. J is TRBJ2-7 and V is TRBV29-1; D is ambiguous. The CDR3 is 15 residues long. Germline loops: CDR1 SQVTM, CDR2 ANQGSEA. The ends were cut back, 4 bases at V and 4 bases at J, with 20 bases in the middle. The DNA of the CDR3 is TGCAGCGTTGTTATCCAGGACGCGATTTTTTACGAGCAGTACTTC. Translated, it gives CSVVIQDAIFYEQYF.

This clonotype was detected ten times or more. This chain uses TRBV7-9 with TRBJ1-3, with 11 bases fitting TRBD1. CDR1 SEHNR and CDR2 FQNEAQ come from the germline V gene (reference sequence). This CDR3 region has 17 residues. The trim removed 5 bases at V and 0 bases at J, leaving 6 bases unmatched. The CDR3: CASSPDRGPHSGNTIYF. CDR3 sequence (DNA): TGTGCCAGCAGCCCGGACAGGGGGCCTCACTCTGGAAACACCATATATTTT.

This clonotype was seen at least ten times. This chain connects TRBV5-1 to TRBJ2-5, with 14 bases lining up with TRBD2. The ends lost 5 bases at V and 0 bases at J; junction bases unmatched: 3. The CDR3 extends over 16 amino acids. Germline V gives CDR1 SGHRS, CDR2 YFSETQ. The CDR3 reads CASRRGLAGDQETQYF. CDR3 nucleotide sequence: TGCGCCAGCAGAAGGGGACTAGCGGGGGACCAAGAGACCCAGTACTTC.

This clonotype was seen repeatedly, ten times or more. The rearrangement joins TRBV7-8 to TRBJ2-2; D remains unclear. The CDR3 covers 17 residues. V lost 7 bases and J lost 1, with 19 bases in between. Germline CDR1 and CDR2: SGHVS and FQNEAQ. CDR3 loop: CASNVKADGLNTGELFF. CDR3 nucleotide sequence: TGTGCCAGCAACGTTAAGGCGGACGGCCTGAACACCGGGGAGCTGTTTTTT.

This clonotype has a count of ten or more. The chain has TRBV7-2 and TRBJ2-3, with D uncertain. The V gene lost 5 bases and the J gene lost 4 bases, with 13 bases spanning the gap. The germline V gene encodes CDR1 SGHTA and CDR2 FQGNSA. CDR3 size: 14 residues. CDR3 DNA sequence: TGTGCCAGCAGCCCACTGAGGTTCGCAGATACGCAGTATTTT. Translated, it gives CASSPLRFADTQYF.

This clonotype was seen a few times. The CDR3 sequence is CAISEARGSYNEQFF. The DNA for the CDR3 is TGTGCCATCAGTGAGGCTCGCGGTTCCTACAATGAGCAGTTCTTC. The chain has TRBV10-3 and TRBJ2-1; D not resolved. V lost 2 bases and J lost 1, with 9 bases in between. Germline-derived CDR1 and CDR2 are ENHRY and SYGVKD. This CDR3 comprises 15 residues.

This clonotype has a count of ten or more. J is TRBJ1-4 and V is TRBV19; tentatively, D is TRBD1 (5 bases). This CDR3 contains 15 residues. CDR1 and CDR2 from the germline V gene are LNHDA and SQIVND (reference sequence). Trimming left V 1 base short and J 8 bases short, with 14 bases between. The DNA for the CDR3 is TGTGCCAGTAGTATAGGGGTGGGGCGCCCCGAAAAACTGTTTTTT. Protein: CASSIGVGRPEKLFF. The complete variable domain, with remaining parts taken from reference TRBV19 and TRBJ1-4, reads DGGITQSPKYLFRKEGQNVTLSCEQNLNHDAMYWYRQDPGQGLRLIYYSQIVNDFQKGDIAEGYSVSREKKESFPLTVTSAQKNPTAFYLCASSIGVGRPEKLFFGSGTQLSVL.

This clonotype was observed many times. In nucleotides, the CDR3 is TGTGCCATCAGCCCCGGGACAGCGAACACCGGGGAGCTGTTTTTT. This sequence encodes CAISPGTANTGELFF. This sequence joins TRBV10-3 and TRBJ2-2; 7 bases are shared with TRBD1. The J segment lost 0 bases and the V segment lost 6 bases, leaving 4 bases of the junction unmatched. Germline values: CDR1 ENHRY, CDR2 SYGVKD. The CDR3 length is 15 residues.

This clonotype was recorded many times. The chain joins TRBV3-1 to TRBJ2-7, with D possibly being TRBD1 (5 bases). Germline V gene lookup returns CDR1 LGHDT and CDR2 YNNKEL (reference sequence). Trimming cost V 6 bases and J 5 bases, with 14 bases left between them. The CDR3 spans 13 residues. The CDR3 is CASRGLRVNEQYF. In DNA form, the CDR3 reads TGTGCCAGCAGGGGGCTACGGGTAAACGAGCAGTACTTC.

This clonotype was observed many times. The chain combines TRBV14 with TRBJ2-7; perhaps TRBD1 as D (6 bases). The CDR3 is 13 amino acids. Germline assignment: CDR1 SGHDN and CDR2 FVKESK. Trimming took off 3 bases at V and 9 bases at J, with 15 bases between the two ends. The DNA of the CDR3 is TGTGCCAGCAGCCAGGGGGCTACCGGGCGGCAGTACTTC. Translated: CASSQGATGRQYF.

In its sample, this clonotype was seen many times. The V and J genes are TRBV28 and TRBJ1-1; TRBD1 agrees at 9 bases. Germline V CDR1 and CDR2: MDHEN, SYDVKM. The CDR3 is 14 residues long. After removal of 6 bases from V and 1 base from J, the junction contained 3 bases not matched to a gene. In DNA, the CDR3 is TGTGCCAGCAGGTACAGGGGGCAGAACACTGAAGCTTTCTTT. This codes for CASRYRGQNTEAFF.

Regarding this clonotype: A read error is likely, as this CDR3 ends without the conserved phenylalanine or tryptophan. It is unclear where the CDR3 begins or ends on the DNA, so no DNA is shown, and the CDR3 is as TCRdb lists it. The V gene is TRBV2, the J gene TRBJ2-5; the D call of TRBD1 is as the table states it, not checked on the DNA. CDR1 SNHLY and CDR2 FYNNEI come from the germline V gene. The CDR3 adds up to 16 amino acids, both ends counted. CDR3 sequence reads: CASRNWGQGGIERGGG.

The chain carries TRBV5-1 and TRBJ2-2; 10 nucleotides line up with TRBD2. The V gene end was trimmed by 4 bases and the J gene end by 6 bases; junction bases not matched to a gene: 9. The CDR3 contains 16 residues. Germline V gene sequence: CDR1 SGHRS, CDR2 YFSETQ. The CDR3 region is CASSRRSGRAPGELFF. DNA of the CDR3: TGCGCCAGCAGCCGCCGGAGCGGGAGGGCCCCCGGGGAGCTGTTTTTT.

This clonotype was counted only a few times. This sequence joins TRBV18 and TRBJ2-7; tentatively, D is TRBD1 (6 bases). Looked up from germline, CDR1 is KGHSH and CDR2 is LQKENI. This CDR3 contains 14 residues. V shed 0 bases and J shed 2 bases, with 8 bases lying between them. The CDR3 nucleotides read TGTGCCAGCTCACCACCCGGGACAACCTACGAGCAGTACTTC. Amino acids: CASSPPGTTYEQYF.

This clonotype was seen a few times. The V call is TRBV20-1, the J call TRBJ2-5; weak D call: TRBD2 (5 bases). V lost 0 bases and J lost 4, with 12 bases in between. The CDR3 contains 14 residues. Germline CDR1 is DFQATT and CDR2 is SNEGSKA (reference sequence). CDR3 protein: CSARDMGVGETQYF. CDR3 in DNA: TGCAGTGCTAGAGATATGGGAGTCGGAGAGACCCAGTACTTC.